A single TCR beta chain is shown here with its context. The record originates from a study of T cells in Graves' hyperthyroidism and ophthalmopathy. Study-wide context: Peripheral blood was acquired at first diagnosis, ahead of any therapy whatsoever.

This CDR3 has 16 amino acids. Trimming at V came to 4 bases and at J to 6 bases, leaving 6 bases not matched to a gene. The V gene's germline CDR1 is MRHNA and CDR2 SNTAGT. Amplification of TCR beta CDR3 regions used RNA as the template. During a first-round RT-PCR of the TCR CDR3, the HTBI primer set was used. From the multiplex PCR reads, TCRdb called clonotypes with MiXCR, one entry per CDR3 protein. The sample lists 500,000 to 650,000 distinct CDR3 sequences, 15% to 20% occurring once. What was sequenced was blood. This sequence joins TRBV6-4 and TRBJ2-1; 13 bases map to TRBD2. This sequence originates from a middle-aged man with Graves' ophthalmopathy. CDR3 nucleotides: TGTGCCAGCAGTGTACTAGCGGGAGGGTCTTTCAATGAGCAGTTCTTC. Translation gives CASSVLAGGSFNEQFF.